The T cell receptor (beta chain) under discussion was sequenced for a study of OX40 agonist ivuxolimab in advanced cancers. Notes on the study in general: Nonresponders, in some cases, also had low normalized T-cell clonal expansion.

In germline, CDR1 is SEHNR, CDR2 FQNEAQ (reference sequence). The germline V and J ends were trimmed by 2 bases and 7 bases, with 5 bases remaining between them. The length of the CDR3 is 12 residues. Using immunoSEQ multiplex PCR, the repertoire was profiled, and TCRdb retains in-frame clones only, with some absent. The sample lists about 53,000 clones, around 79% occurring once. As regards this clone: Its antigen is as yet unknown.

Specimen: CD4+ or CD8+ T cells sorted from blood, collected in a trial of the OX40 agonist ivuxolimab. This rearrangement joins TRBV7-9 to TRBJ1-4; D not resolved. This receptor was obtained from an adult with an advanced solid tumor such as melanoma, head and neck, liver or kidney cancer. The CDR3 bases are TGTGCCAGCAGCTTATTGGTTGAAAAACTGTTTTTT. Protein product: CASSLLVEKLFF.